The rows below give T cell receptor beta chains drawn from one sample of a study of shared clonotypes between healthy human individuals. Data came from immunoSEQ multiplex PCR; TCRdb stores just in-frame clones and leaves some out. The sample lists 850,000 to 1,200,000 clones, 65% to 75% occurring once. What was sequenced was memory CD4+ T cells sorted from blood. The receptor source for this set is a young man in good health. CDR3s include the opening cysteine and the closing phenylalanine or tryptophan. The order of the fields is clone size, V gene, J gene, D gene, CDR3 protein, CDR3 DNA. D genes are given only for firm matches. Rows give clone size only sometimes, using once, few, many, or a class for an expanded clone.

-	TRBV6-5	TRBJ2-7	TRBD1	CASSRQGVAYEQYF	TGTGCCAGCAGTCGACAGGGGGTAGCCTACGAGCAGTACTTC
-	TRBV7-9	TRBJ1-4	TRBD1	CASSPGQGAVNEKLFF	TGTGCCAGCAGCCCAGGACAGGGAGCTGTTAATGAAAAACTGTTTTTT
-	TRBV5-4	TRBJ1-3	-	CASSRDGGSGNTIYF	TGTGCCAGCAGCCGGGACGGAGGCTCTGGAAACACCATATATTTT
once	TRBV5-6	TRBJ2-3	TRBD1	CASSLVLTGGLDTQYF	TGTGCCAGCAGCTTGGTGTTGACAGGGGGCTTAGATACGCAGTATTTT
-	TRBV7-2	TRBJ2-7	-	CASSPSLASSSYEQYF	TGTGCCAGCAGCCCCTCCCTAGCGTCAAGCTCCTACGAGCAGTACTTC
-	TRBV5-1	TRBJ1-3	-	CASSFEASSGNTIYF	TGCGCCAGCAGCTTTGAGGCTAGCTCTGGAAACACCATATATTTT
many	TRBV10-3	TRBJ2-7	TRBD2	CAIKGTSFDYEQYF	TGTGCCATCAAAGGGACTAGCTTCGACTACGAGCAGTACTTC
-	TRBV5-1	TRBJ2-2	TRBD2	CASSSPPGGNWGNTGELFF	TGCGCCAGCAGCTCCCCGCCGGGAGGGAATTGGGGGAACACCGGGGAGCTGTTTTTT
-	TRBV21-1	TRBJ1-5	-	CASSKVIRRVRQPQHF	TGTGCCAGCAGCAAAGTGATAAGGAGGGTTAGACAGCCCCAGCATTTT
-	TRBV18	TRBJ2-3	-	CASSPLQGTDTQYF	TGTGCCAGCTCACCACTACAGGGCACAGATACGCAGTATTTT
-	TRBV5-1	TRBJ2-5	-	CASSLDSGIIETQYF	TGCGCCAGCAGCTTGGATTCAGGGATAATAGAGACCCAGTACTTC
-	TRBV4-1	TRBJ1-3	-	CASSQDRRDTIYF	TGCGCCAGCAGCCAAGATAGGAGGGACACCATATATTTT
once	TRBV5-1	TRBJ1-1	TRBD1	CASSSPTGLDTEAFF	TGCGCCAGCAGCTCCCCGACAGGGCTAGACACTGAAGCTTTCTTT
-	TRBV28	TRBJ1-1	-	CASSFRGVEAFF	TGTGCCAGCAGTTTTCGGGGGGTTGAAGCTTTCTTT
once	TRBV5-1	TRBJ2-2	TRBD2	CASSLGPLAGGLTGELFF	TGCGCCAGCAGCTTGGGCCCGCTAGCGGGAGGACTCACCGGGGAGCTGTTTTTT
-	TRBV6-1	TRBJ2-1	-	CASRISRPAYNEQFF	TGTGCCAGCAGGATCTCAAGACCCGCCTACAATGAGCAGTTCTTC
-	TRBV7-7	TRBJ2-1	-	CASSTQTGSSEQFF	TGTGCTAGCAGCACCCAGACAGGCTCGAGTGAGCAGTTCTTC
-	TRBV5-4	TRBJ2-7	-	CASSGPTGFLGEQYF	TGTGCCAGCAGCGGCCCCACAGGGTTCCTAGGCGAGCAGTACTTC
-	TRBV5-4	TRBJ1-4	-	CASSLEAVGKLFF	TGTGCCAGCAGCTTGGAAGCGGTCGGGAAACTGTTTTTT
-	TRBV10-2	TRBJ2-2	-	CASNYRDTGELFF	TGCGCCAGCAATTACAGGGACACCGGGGAGCTGTTTTTT
once	TRBV5-1	TRBJ1-6	TRBD1	CASSLPPTGNNSPLHF	TGCGCCAGCAGCTTACCTCCGACAGGGAACAACTCACCCCTCCACTTT
-	TRBV2	TRBJ1-2	TRBD1	CASRTRTGDYGYTF	TGTGCCAGCAGAACCAGGACAGGGGATTACGGCTACACCTTC